Here is one TCR beta chain with its context. Its antigen is as yet unknown. This record belongs to a study of human T cells and chemical hapten exposure. Study-level results: Having alopecia, donors may respond immunologically unlike healthy people.

TCRdb called the RACE reads again in MiXCR, with one record for every CDR3 protein. The table has 340,000 or so distinct CDR3 sequences, around 7% seen once. Time point described: patch test 1, 2 weeks after DPC sensitization. Treatment indicated: therapeutic diphenylcyclopropenone sensitization with weekly scalp DPC. The sequence was collected from a woman younger than 35 with alopecia areata. Some clones in this sample may be carry-over from other donors' samples. The specimen comprised whole blood, sampled in connection with sensitization to the hapten diphenylcyclopropenone (DPC).

CDR3 bases: TGTGCCAGCAGTTTGGTACCGAATCAGCCCCAGCATTTT. It yields the protein CASSLVPNQPQHF. J is TRBJ1-5 and V is TRBV27; D is undetermined. The CDR3 length is 13 residues. The ends were cut back, 3 bases at V and 4 bases at J, with 7 bases in the middle. Looked up from germline, CDR1 is MNHEY and CDR2 is SMNVEV (reference sequence).